The 17 T cell receptor beta chains given below trace back to one sample, sequenced in a study of radiotherapy plus CTLA-4 blockade in lung cancer. The data were produced by immunoSEQ multiplex PCR, yet TCRdb's version contains in-frame clones alone and is incomplete. This sample has over a thousand clones, with about nine tenths found just once. Sequencing was performed on tumor tissue, taken from a patient treated with radiotherapy plus ipilimumab. The receptors stem from a human donor with non-small cell lung cancer who had a complete response to radiotherapy plus ipilimumab.

This rearrangement joins TRBV5-4 to TRBJ1-2, with 9 bases that match TRBD1. Trimming took 4 bases from V and 6 from J; bases not matched to a gene: 4. Germline lookup yields CDR1 SGHNT and CDR2 YYREEE (reference sequence). The CDR3 extends over 13 amino acids. CDR3 region: CASSPDRGNGYTF. In nucleotides, the CDR3 is TGTGCCAGCAGCCCCGACAGGGGGAATGGCTACACCTTC.

This chain uses TRBV29-1 with TRBJ1-5; 7 positions agree with TRBD1. Per the germline V gene, CDR1 is SQVTM and CDR2 is ANQGSEA. The CDR3 runs 14 residues. The V and J ends lost 4 bases and 0 bases, in that order; junction bases with no gene match: 3. The CDR3: CSVVGTDSNQPQHF. Written as DNA, the CDR3 is TGCAGCGTTGTCGGGACAGATAGCAATCAGCCCCAGCATTTT.

The gene calls are TRBV10-1 and TRBJ2-3; no definite D call. The CDR3 has 14 amino acids. The V end lost 0 bases, the J end lost 5 bases, and 9 bases lay between the germline ends. Germline CDR1 and CDR2: WNHNN and SYGVQD (reference sequence). The CDR3 spells CASSESNGEDTQYF. The CDR3 coding sequence is TGCGCCAGCAGTGAGTCCAATGGGGAAGATACGCAGTATTTT.

The chain employs TRBV5-1 and TRBJ1-2; D ambiguous. Deletions cut 3 bases from V and 4 bases from J, with 7 bases between. This CDR3 has 12 residues. Looked up from germline, CDR1 is SGHRS and CDR2 is YFSETQ. CDR3 amino acids: CASSSDGYGYTF. The CDR3 nucleotides are TGCGCCAGCAGCTCGGACGGCTATGGCTACACCTTC.

The chain combines TRBV4-3 with TRBJ2-7; TRBD1 matches at 7 bases. Looked up from germline, CDR1 is LGHNA and CDR2 is YSLEER. This CDR3 comprises 15 residues. Trimming removed 5 bases from V and 3 bases from J; junction bases left unmatched: 10. The CDR3 region is CASSSRTGDFYEQYF. CDR3 DNA sequence: TGCGCCAGCAGCAGCCGGACAGGAGATTTCTACGAGCAGTACTTC.

This CDR3 reads CASSEARQGGNEQFF. Here the CDR3 DNA reads TGTGCCAGCAGTGAAGCGCGACAGGGGGGAAATGAGCAGTTCTTC. This chain uses TRBV2 with TRBJ2-1; TRBD1 matches at 9 bases. V shed 0 bases, J shed 7 bases, and the junction held 4 bases outside the gene matches. This CDR3 spans 15 amino acids. Germline lookup yields CDR1 SNHLY and CDR2 FYNNEI.

This chain uses TRBV6-5 with TRBJ1-2; D might be TRBD1 (6 bases). The germline gives CDR1 MNHEY, CDR2 SVGAGI. The CDR3 spans 15 residues. Trimming removed 2 bases from V and 5 bases from J, with 15 bases in between. This chain's CDR3 is CASSYQGFIPYGYTF. In DNA form, the CDR3 reads TGTGCCAGCAGTTACCAGGGGTTTATTCCTTATGGCTACACCTTC.

CDR3 sequence: CASRQSDREGYGYTF. Written as DNA, the CDR3 is TGTGCCAGCAGGCAATCCGACAGGGAAGGCTATGGCTACACCTTC. The chain joins TRBV28 to TRBJ1-2, with TRBD1 identical over 7 bases. V dropped 6 bases and J dropped 4; count of bases not matched to a gene: 11. The CDR3 has 15 amino acids. Germline V lookup: CDR1 MDHEN, CDR2 SYDVKM.

Here the CDR3 DNA reads TGTGCCAGCAGTAAAGACCAGGGAGCTTTCTTT. Amino acid sequence: CASSKDQGAFF. The chain links TRBV6-6 to TRBJ1-1, with D possibly matching TRBD1 (5 bases). V shed 5 bases and J shed 10 bases, with 11 bases lying between them. Germline V gene sequence: CDR1 MNHNY, CDR2 SVGAGI (reference sequence). This CDR3 region has 11 residues.

This rearrangement joins TRBV7-2 to TRBJ2-7; 7 bases are a match to TRBD1. CDR3 length equals 15 residues. Germline V gives CDR1 SGHTA, CDR2 FQGNSA. The ends lost 1 base at V and 7 bases at J; junction bases unmatched: 10. The CDR3 coding sequence is TGTGCCAGCAGCTTAGAGTTGGGCAGGGGGTATGAGCAGTACGTC. As protein: CASSLELGRGYEQYV.

V usage is TRBV18 and J usage is TRBJ1-3; TRBD1 might be the D (6 bases). The CDR3 is made up of 15 amino acids. The germline CDR1 and CDR2 sequences are KGHSH and LQKENI. The V and J ends lost 6 bases and 0 bases respectively, with 12 bases between them. The CDR3 DNA reads TGTGCCAGCTCGCTTACAGGGACCTCTGGAAACACCATATATTTT. It codes for CASSLTGTSGNTIYF. Complete variable domain (other parts from reference TRBV18 and TRBJ1-3): NAGVMQNPRHLVRRRGQEARLRCSPMKGHSHVYWYRQLPEEGLKFMVYLQKENIIDESGMPKERFSAEFPKEGPSILRIQQVVRGDSAAYFCASSLTGTSGNTIYFGEGSWLTVV.

This clone was seen a few times. The rearrangement links TRBV7-9 to TRBJ1-2, with TRBD1 matching 11 bases. CDR3 size: 14 residues. In germline, CDR1 is SEHNR, CDR2 FQNEAQ (reference sequence). J gave up 4 bases and V 5 bases, and 3 bases lay outside the gene matches. The CDR3 spells CASSPGQGAYGYTF. CDR3 in DNA: TGTGCCAGCAGCCCTGGACAGGGGGCCTATGGCTACACCTTC. Full variable domain (remainder filled in from reference TRBV7-9 and TRBJ1-2): DTGVSQNPRHKITKRGQNVTFRCDPISEHNRLYWYRQTLGQGPEFLTYFQNEAQLEKSRLLSDRFSAERPKGSFSTLEIQRTEQGDSAMYLCASSPGQGAYGYTFGSGTRLTVV.

The rearrangement joins TRBV9 to TRBJ2-1, with 7 nucleotides matching TRBD2. Looked up from germline, CDR1 is SGDLS and CDR2 is YYNGEE. V was pared by 4 bases and J by 4 bases, with 14 bases of the junction left unmatched. This CDR3 is built from 17 residues. CDR3 sequence (DNA): TGTGCCAGCAGCCCCCGACTAGAAGGGAGGGTTTACAATGAGCAGTTCTTC. Residues: CASSPRLEGRVYNEQFF.

The chain employs TRBV14 and TRBJ2-2; 13 bases align to TRBD2. Germline CDR1 SGHDN, CDR2 FVKESK. The CDR3 is 19 amino acids. Trimming took 4 bases from V and 4 from J; bases not matched to a gene: 12. CDR3 amino acids: CASSPGLAGELWGTGELFF. The DNA of the CDR3 is TGTGCCAGCAGCCCCGGACTAGCGGGAGAACTTTGGGGCACCGGGGAGCTGTTTTTT. Variable domain in full (rest from reference TRBV14 and TRBJ2-2): EAGVTQFPSHSVIEKGQTVTLRCDPISGHDNLYWYRRVMGKEIKFLLHFVKESKQDESGMPNNRFLAERTGGTYSTLKVQPAELEDSGVYFCASSPGLAGELWGTGELFFGEGSRLTVL.

The chain combines TRBV27 with TRBJ1-4, with D uncertain. Germline V lookup: CDR1 MNHEY, CDR2 SMNVEV (reference sequence). V lost 2 bases and J 0 bases, leaving 10 bases between the germline ends. This CDR3 contains 16 residues. The CDR3 DNA sequence: TGTGCCAGCAGTTTACTTAACAGCCCAACTAATGAAAAACTGTTTTTT. Translated, it gives CASSLLNSPTNEKLFF.

The chain recombines TRBV5-4 with TRBJ1-3; D gene unclear. Trimming cost V 2 bases and J 4 bases, with 4 bases left between them. The germline CDR1 and CDR2 sequences are SGHNT and YYREEE (reference sequence). The CDR3 consists of 12 residues. CDR3 in amino acids: CASSLEGNTIYF. The CDR3 DNA sequence: TGTGCCAGCAGCTTAGAGGGAAACACCATATATTTT.

The chain has TRBV7-2 and TRBJ2-1; D is unclear. Per germline, CDR1 SGHTA and CDR2 FQGNSA. V was shortened by 4 bases and J by 4 bases, with 11 bases between the two germline ends. The CDR3 spans 14 residues. This CDR3 is CASSYRLLYNEQFF. The DNA of the CDR3 is TGTGCCAGCAGCTACCGGCTACTATACAATGAGCAGTTCTTC.